This T cell receptor (beta chain) was recovered during a study of OX40 agonist ivuxolimab in advanced cancers. Study background: Cancers in dose escalation were hepatocellular, melanoma, renal cell and head and neck. Three patients showed partial responses: one hepatocellular carcinoma and two cutaneous melanoma cases. The study's findings and limits: Some of the lowest clonal expansion was seen in partial responders at 0.1-3.0 mg/kg. Relative to CD4+, CD8+ T cells held more expanded clones on average.

For this clone: Antigen: not known.

Clones were sequenced by immunoSEQ multiplex PCR, and TCRdb holds only the in-frame ones, with some missing. The sample gives about 48,000 clones, approximately 78% of which show up once; about 7.3% is in the top ten. V was clipped by 2 bases and J by 1 base, with 8 bases between them. The CDR3 sequence is 14 residues long. Germline assignment: CDR1 LNHNV and CDR2 YYDKDF (reference sequence). Sequencing used CD4+ or CD8+ T cells sorted from blood, obtained in a trial of the OX40 agonist ivuxolimab. The origin of this receptor is an adult with an advanced solid tumor such as melanoma, head and neck, liver or kidney cancer. The chain carries TRBV15 and TRBJ2-5; D uncertain. The CDR3 bases are TGTGCCACCAGCAGATTCCCCAGCCAAGAGACCCAGTACTTC. Residues: CATSRFPSQETQYF.